The clone carrying this TCR beta chain has just a few counts. Its antigen is not identified. These data belong to a study of T cells after yellow fever vaccination. The CDR3 spans 16 residues. V lost 0 bases and J lost 0, with 12 bases in between. Germline V gene data show CDR1 as DFQATT and CDR2 as SNEGSKA (reference sequence). Notes on the study in general: After the booster, roughly 96% of CD4 and just over 85% of CD8 primary-response clones were re-detected.

TCRdb fed the 5' RACE reads into MiXCR, producing one record per CDR3 protein. This sample has some 560,000 distinct CDR3 sequences, with about 19% found just once. This rearrangement joins TRBV20-1 to TRBJ2-1; D assignment may be TRBD1 or TRBD2 (5 bases each). This specimen consisted of PBMCs, obtained 15 days after the yellow fever booster vaccination. This clonotype was sampled from a man younger than 40 who received the YFV17D yellow fever vaccine. CDR3 DNA sequence: TGCAGTGCTAGAGATTGGGGGAGCGGCTCCTACAATGAGCAGTTCTTC. Protein: CSARDWGSGSYNEQFF.